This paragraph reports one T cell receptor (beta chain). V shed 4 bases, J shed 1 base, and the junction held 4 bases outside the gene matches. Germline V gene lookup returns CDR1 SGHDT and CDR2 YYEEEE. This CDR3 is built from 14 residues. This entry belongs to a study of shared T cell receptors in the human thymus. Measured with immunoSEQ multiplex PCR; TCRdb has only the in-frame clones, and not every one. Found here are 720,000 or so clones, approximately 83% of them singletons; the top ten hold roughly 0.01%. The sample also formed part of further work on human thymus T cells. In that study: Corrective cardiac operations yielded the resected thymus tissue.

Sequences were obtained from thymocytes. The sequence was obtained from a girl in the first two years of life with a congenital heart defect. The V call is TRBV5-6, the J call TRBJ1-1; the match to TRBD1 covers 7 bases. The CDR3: CASSPDRRNTEAFF. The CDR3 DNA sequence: TGTGCCAGCAGCCCGGACAGGAGGAACACTGAAGCTTTCTTT.